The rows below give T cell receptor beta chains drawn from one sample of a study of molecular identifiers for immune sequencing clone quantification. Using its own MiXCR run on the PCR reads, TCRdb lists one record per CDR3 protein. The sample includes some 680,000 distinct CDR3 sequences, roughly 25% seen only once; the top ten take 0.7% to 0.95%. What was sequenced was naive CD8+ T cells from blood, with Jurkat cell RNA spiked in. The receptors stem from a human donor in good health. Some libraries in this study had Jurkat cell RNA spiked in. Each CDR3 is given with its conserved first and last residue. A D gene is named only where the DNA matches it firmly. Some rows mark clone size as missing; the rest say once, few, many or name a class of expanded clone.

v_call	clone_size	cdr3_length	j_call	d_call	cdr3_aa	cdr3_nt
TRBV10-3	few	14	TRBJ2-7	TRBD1	CAISDTGQGDEQYF	TGTGCCATCAGCGATACGGGACAGGGAGACGAGCAGTACTTC
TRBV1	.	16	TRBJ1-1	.	CTSSQVARRSITEAFF	TGCACCAGCAGCCAAGTGGCCCGCCGGTCCATCACTGAAGCTTTCTTT
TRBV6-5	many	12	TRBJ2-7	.	CASSSLGGEQYF	TGTGCCAGCAGTTCCCTGGGGGGCGAGCAGTACTTC
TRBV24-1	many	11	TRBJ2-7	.	CATSSNHEQYF	TGTGCCACCAGTTCCAACCACGAGCAGTACTTC
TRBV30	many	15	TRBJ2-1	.	CAWSDLRHSYNEQFF	TGTGCCTGGAGTGACCTGCGACACTCCTACAATGAGCAGTTCTTC
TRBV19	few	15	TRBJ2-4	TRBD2	CASSIFGLATNIQYF	TGTGCCAGTAGTATTTTCGGACTAGCGACAAACATTCAGTACTTC
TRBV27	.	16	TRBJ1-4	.	CASSLFPNRDNEKLFF	TGTGCCAGCAGTTTATTCCCTAACAGGGACAATGAAAAACTGTTTTTT
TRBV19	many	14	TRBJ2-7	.	CASSNGQKSYEQYF	TGTGCCAGTAGTAATGGACAGAAATCCTACGAGCAGTACTTC
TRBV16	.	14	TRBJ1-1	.	CASSRSQGRTEAFF	TGTGCCAGCAGCCGATCTCAGGGGAGGACTGAAGCTTTCTTT
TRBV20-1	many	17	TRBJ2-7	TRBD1	CSARDTLRQGATYEQYF	TGCAGTGCTAGAGATACGCTCCGACAGGGGGCCACCTACGAGCAGTACTTC
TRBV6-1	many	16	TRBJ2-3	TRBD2	CASSEALAGGTDTQYF	TGTGCCAGCAGTGAAGCGCTAGCGGGGGGCACAGATACGCAGTATTTT
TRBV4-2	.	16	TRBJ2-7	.	CASSHEPGQGVREQYF	TGTGCCAGCAGCCACGAACCGGGACAAGGTGTGCGCGAGCAGTACTTC
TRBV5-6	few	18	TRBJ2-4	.	CASSPGLRRKLSKNIQYF	TGTGCCAGCAGCCCCGGTTTGCGGAGGAAGTTATCCAAAAACATTCAGTACTTC
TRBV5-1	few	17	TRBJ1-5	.	CASSLIPTRDGNQPQHF	TGCGCCAGCAGCCTTATTCCTACCAGGGACGGCAATCAGCCCCAGCATTTT
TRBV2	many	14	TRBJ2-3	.	CASSQGFGTDTQYF	TGTGCCAGCAGTCAGGGTTTCGGGACAGATACGCAGTATTTT
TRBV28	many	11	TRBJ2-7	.	CASSFGSEQYF	TGTGCCAGCAGTTTCGGCTCCGAGCAGTACTTC
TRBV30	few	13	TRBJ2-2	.	CAWSAGFSGELFF	TGTGCCTGGAGTGCAGGGTTCTCCGGGGAGCTGTTTTTT
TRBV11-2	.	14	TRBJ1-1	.	CASSLGGRAPEAFF	TGTGCCAGCAGCTTAGGAGGTCGAGCCCCTGAAGCTTTCTTT
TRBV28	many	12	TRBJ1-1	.	CASSFWNTEAFF	TGTGCCAGCAGTTTTTGGAACACTGAAGCTTTCTTT
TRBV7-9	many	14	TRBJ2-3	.	CASSLALGEDTQYF	TGTGCCAGCAGCTTAGCGCTGGGCGAGGATACGCAGTATTTT
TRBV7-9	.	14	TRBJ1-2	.	CASSSGYTNYGYTF	TGTGCCAGCAGCTCAGGGTATACTAACTATGGCTACACCTTC
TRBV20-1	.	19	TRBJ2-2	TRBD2	CSASFGGTSGRERTGELFF	TGCAGTGCTAGCTTTGGAGGGACTAGCGGGAGGGAACGCACCGGGGAGCTGTTTTTT
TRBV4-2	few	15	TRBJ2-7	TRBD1	CASSQTRQGPYEQYF	TGTGCCAGCAGCCAAACGAGACAGGGCCCCTACGAGCAGTACTTC
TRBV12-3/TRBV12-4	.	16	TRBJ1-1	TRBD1	CASSRIWGGQNTEVFF	TGTGCCAGCAGTCGCATATGGGGGGGACAGAACACTGAAGTTTTCTTT
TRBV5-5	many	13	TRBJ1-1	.	CASSLDVSTEAFF	TGTGCCAGCAGCTTGGATGTCAGCACTGAAGCTTTCTTT
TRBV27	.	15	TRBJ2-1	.	CASSETGLSYNEQFF	TGTGCCAGCAGTGAAACGGGACTCTCCTACAATGAGCAGTTCTTC
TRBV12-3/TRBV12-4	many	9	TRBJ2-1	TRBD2	CATTSGPFF	TGTGCCACAACTAGCGGTCCGTTCTTC
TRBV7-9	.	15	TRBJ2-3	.	CASSLAGDHPDTQYF	TGTGCCAGCAGCTTAGCCGGGGACCACCCTGATACGCAGTATTTT
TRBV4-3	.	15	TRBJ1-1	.	CASSQGVSGSTEAFF	TGCGCCAGCAGCCAAGGTGTTTCTGGGAGTACTGAAGCTTTCTTT
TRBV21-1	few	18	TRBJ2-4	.	CASSKQYRGVVAKNIQYF	TGTGCCAGCAGCAAACAGTACAGGGGGGTAGTAGCCAAAAACATTCAGTACTTC
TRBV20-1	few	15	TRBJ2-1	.	CSASTGAGPYNEQFF	TGCAGTGCTTCAACGGGCGCCGGCCCCTACAATGAGCAGTTCTTC
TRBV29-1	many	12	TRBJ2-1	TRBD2	CSGGLAYNEQFF	TGCAGCGGAGGACTAGCCTACAATGAGCAGTTCTTC
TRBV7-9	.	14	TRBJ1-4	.	CASSSLPGSEKLFF	TGTGCCAGCAGCTCACTTCCGGGGAGTGAAAAACTGTTTTTT
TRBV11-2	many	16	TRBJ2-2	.	CASSFGPGLNTGELFF	TGTGCCAGCAGCTTCGGTCCAGGTTTGAACACCGGGGAGCTGTTTTTT
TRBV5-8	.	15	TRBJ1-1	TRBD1	CASSLEVGRGTEAFF	TGTGCCAGCAGCTTGGAGGTGGGCAGGGGGACTGAAGCTTTCTTT
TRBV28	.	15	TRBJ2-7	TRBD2	CASSFRGLVQLEQYF	TGTGCCAGCAGTTTCAGGGGACTAGTTCAGCTCGAGCAGTACTTC
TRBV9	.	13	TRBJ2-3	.	CASRGGHTDTQYF	TGTGCCAGCAGGGGGGGTCACACAGATACGCAGTATTTT
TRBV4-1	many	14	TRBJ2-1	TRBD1	CASSPIDRGNEQFF	TGCGCCAGCAGCCCAATCGACAGGGGCAATGAGCAGTTCTTC
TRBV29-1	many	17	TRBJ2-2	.	CSVKGAPRLEYTGELFF	TGCAGCGTGAAGGGGGCGCCGAGACTAGAATACACCGGGGAGCTGTTTTTT
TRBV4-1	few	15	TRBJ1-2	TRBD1	CASSQGQGWGYGYTF	TGCGCCAGCAGCCAGGGACAGGGGTGGGGGTATGGCTACACCTTC
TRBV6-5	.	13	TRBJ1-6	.	CASSYSRNSPLHF	TGTGCCAGCAGTTACTCCCGTAATTCACCCCTCCACTTT
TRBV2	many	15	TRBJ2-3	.	CASSVGTTDADTQYF	TGTGCCAGCAGTGTGGGGACAACGGACGCAGATACGCAGTATTTT
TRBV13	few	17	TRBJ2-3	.	CASSSGDGGKATDAQYF	TGTGCCAGCAGCTCGGGAGACGGCGGGAAGGCCACAGATGCGCAGTATTTT
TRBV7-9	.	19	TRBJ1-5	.	CASNLGNDWTAQTNQPQHF	TGTGCCAGCAACTTAGGCAACGACTGGACAGCACAGACGAATCAGCCCCAGCATTTT
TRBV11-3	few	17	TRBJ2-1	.	CASSRAEGGPGENEQFF	TGTGCCAGCAGCCGGGCCGAGGGGGGGCCGGGAGAAAATGAGCAGTTCTTC
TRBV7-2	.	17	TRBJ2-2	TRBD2	CASSLGSGRAITGELFF	TGTGCCAGCAGCTTAGGGTCCGGGAGGGCAATCACCGGGGAGCTGTTTTTT
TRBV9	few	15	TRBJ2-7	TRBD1	CASSVASGQGHEQYF	TGTGCCAGCAGCGTAGCCAGCGGACAGGGCCACGAGCAGTACTTC
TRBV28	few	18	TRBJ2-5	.	CASSLWAEISGAQETQYF	TGTGCCAGCAGTTTATGGGCCGAAATCTCAGGGGCCCAAGAGACCCAGTACTTC
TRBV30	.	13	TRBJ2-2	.	CAWSVQGCGELFF	TGTGCCTGGAGTGTGCAGGGCTGCGGGGAGCTGTTTTTT
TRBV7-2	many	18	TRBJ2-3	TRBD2	CASSSHVDSGGYTDTQYF	TGTGCCAGCAGCTCTCACGTCGATAGCGGGGGATACACAGATACGCAGTATTTT
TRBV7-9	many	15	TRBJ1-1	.	CASSFTTRMNTEAFF	TGTGCCAGCAGTTTCACGACCAGAATGAACACTGAAGCTTTCTTT
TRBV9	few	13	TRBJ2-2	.	CASSRVNTGELFF	TGTGCCAGCAGTAGGGTAAACACCGGGGAGCTGTTTTTT
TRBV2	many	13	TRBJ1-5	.	CASNRGSIQPQHF	TGTGCCAGCAACCGGGGGTCGATTCAGCCCCAGCATTTT
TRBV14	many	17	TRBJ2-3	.	CASSQVSVKTFTDTQYF	TGTGCCAGCAGCCAAGTGTCAGTTAAGACCTTCACAGATACGCAGTATTTT
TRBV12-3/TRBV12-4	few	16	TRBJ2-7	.	CASSLDPGVSSYKQYF	TGTGCCAGCAGTTTAGATCCGGGGGTCAGCTCCTACAAGCAGTACTTC
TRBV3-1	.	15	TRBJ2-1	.	CASSLGQLKSNEQFF	TGTGCCAGCAGCCTTGGACAGCTTAAATCCAATGAGCAGTTCTTC
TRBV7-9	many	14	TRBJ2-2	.	CASSLPWNTGELFF	TGTGCCAGCAGCTTACCCTGGAACACCGGGGAGCTGTTTTTT
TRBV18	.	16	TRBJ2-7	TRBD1	CASSPTGTGWQYEQYF	TGTGCCAGCTCACCAACGGGGACAGGGTGGCAGTACGAGCAGTACTTC
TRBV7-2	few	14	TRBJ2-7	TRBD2	CASSLMSGSQEQYF	TGTGCCAGCAGCTTAATGAGCGGGAGCCAAGAGCAGTACTTC